The 7 T cell receptor beta chains presented below share a single source sample, sequenced in a study of blood T cell repertoires in COVID-19. Produced via immunoSEQ multiplex PCR; TCRdb's table is partial and in-frame only. The repertoire includes 20,000 to 25,000 clones, approximately 90% of them detected once, and about 10% sits in the top ten. The sequencing input was peripheral blood. The origin of the receptors is a human donor in a cohort sampled during active COVID-19. The donor label of this sample is uncertain.

The chain is built from TRBV18 and TRBJ1-2; 8 nucleotides align to TRBD1. The junction had 5 bases not matched to a gene; V was cut back by 3 bases and J by 8 bases. CDR1 KGHSH and CDR2 LQKENI come from the germline V gene. This CDR3 is 13 amino acids long. In DNA, the CDR3 is TGTGCCAGCTCACCGGACAGGGTAGGAGGCTACACCTTC. It specifies CASSPDRVGGYTF.

The chain combines TRBV24-1 with TRBJ2-3; TRBD2 might be the D (5 bases). The germline V gene encodes CDR1 KGHDR and CDR2 SFDVKD. The CDR3 consists of 15 residues. V gave up 4 bases and J gave up 0 bases, with 10 bases separating them. The CDR3 coding sequence is TGTGCCACCAGTGAACCCCGGGGAAGCACAGATACGCAGTATTTT. This encodes CATSEPRGSTDTQYF.

V is TRBV14 and J is TRBJ1-2; 8 bases fit TRBD1. The CDR3 consists of 19 residues. J was trimmed by 5 bases and V by 0 bases; bases with no gene match: 17. Per the germline V gene, CDR1 is SGHDN and CDR2 is FVKESK. CDR3 region: CASSQDRTRPQGEGYGYTF. The CDR3 nucleotides read TGTGCCAGCAGCCAAGATCGAACCCGACCACAGGGGGAAGGATATGGCTACACCTTC.

The rearrangement joins TRBV28 to TRBJ2-7; TRBD1 matches at 7 bases. Per the germline V gene, CDR1 is MDHEN and CDR2 is SYDVKM. The CDR3 sequence is 16 residues long. Losses at the gene ends were 5 bases for V and 2 bases for J; bases not matched to a gene: 12. In DNA, the CDR3 is TGTGCCAGCAGTCTTTCGTCAGGGGGACGGGCCTACGAGCAGTACTTC. Protein sequence: CASSLSSGGRAYEQYF.

J is TRBJ2-1 and V is TRBV11-3; unclear D gene. This CDR3 region has 16 residues. Trimming took off 0 bases at V and 1 base at J, with 10 bases between the two ends. CDR1 and CDR2 from the germline V gene are SGHNT and YENEEA. CDR3 coding DNA: TGTGCCAGCAGCTTAGAGCTCGGCGGATCCTACAATGAGCAGTTCTTC. Its protein product is CASSLELGGSYNEQFF.

The chain's CDR3 is CSVGPSTDTQYF. As DNA, the CDR3 is TGCAGCGTCGGTCCTAGCACAGATACGCAGTATTTT. The chain combines TRBV29-1 with TRBJ2-3; D gene uncertain. Germline CDR1 and CDR2: SQVTM and ANQGSEA. The CDR3 is 12 residues long. Between the trimmed V and J ends, which lost 6 bases and 0 bases, there was a span of 7 bases.

This rearrangement joins TRBV7-9 to TRBJ1-2; 8 nucleotides align to TRBD1. Germline CDR1 reads SEHNR; CDR2 reads FQNEAQ (reference sequence). The J segment lost 9 bases and the V segment lost 6 bases, leaving 9 bases of the junction unmatched. There are 13 residues in the CDR3. Written as DNA, the CDR3 is TGTGCCAGCAGAGGAACGGACAGGGCCCGCTACACCTTC. Protein: CASRGTDRARYTF.